The subject of this entry is one TCR beta chain. Generated by immunoSEQ multiplex PCR, the TCRdb table keeps only in-frame clones and is missing some. The data show over 55,000 clones, roughly 93% seen once. The source of the sample is a study of T cell changes during pregnancy in multiple sclerosis. The CDR3 consists of 13 residues. Looked up from germline, CDR1 is MGHRA and CDR2 is YSYEKL. The V and J ends lost 5 bases and 4 bases respectively, with 9 bases between them. This specimen consisted of peripheral blood, obtained after pregnancy. V gene TRBV4-1 combines with J gene TRBJ2-4, with D maybe TRBD2 (6 bases). The receptor comes from a female donor with multiple sclerosis, enrolled in a pregnancy study. The CDR3 DNA follows: TGCGCCAGCAGCGGAGGGGTTAAAAACATTCAGTACTTC. This translates into CASSGGVKNIQYF.